Presented here are 27 T cell receptor beta chains from one specimen sequenced in a study of blood T cell repertoires in COVID-19. Sequencing used immunoSEQ multiplex PCR; TCRdb keeps in-frame clones, though not all of them. The profile shows roughly 190,000 clones, approximately 80% of them singletons. Material: peripheral blood. The receptors here all came from a man between 60 and 70 years old with acute or convalescent COVID-19.

The chain couples TRBV5-5 to TRBJ2-1; D gene unclear. The CDR3 is 17 residues long. V lost 0 bases to trimming and J lost 1 base, with 14 bases between them. Germline V gene sequence: CDR1 SGHKS, CDR2 YYEKEE (reference sequence). CDR3 loop: CASSLDSPAYSYNEQFF. In nucleotides, the CDR3 is TGTGCCAGCAGCTTGGACAGTCCGGCTTATTCCTACAATGAGCAGTTCTTC.

This chain uses TRBV7-2 with TRBJ1-5; D not resolved. CDR1 and CDR2 (germline): SGHTA, FQGNSA. V shed 5 bases and J shed 1 base, with 12 bases lying between them. CDR3 length: 15 amino acids. The CDR3 DNA is TGTGCCAGCAGCCCTTCGGGAGGGAGCAATCAGCCCCAGCATTTT. Its translation: CASSPSGGSNQPQHF.

The chain employs TRBV6-1 and TRBJ1-3; maybe TRBD1 (5 bases). This CDR3 spans 15 amino acids. Germline V gives CDR1 MNHNS, CDR2 SASEGT. Trimming cost V 6 bases and J 0 bases, with 12 bases left between them. The CDR3 region has the DNA TGTGCCAGCAGATCAGCAGGGATCTCTGGAAACACCATATATTTT. This encodes CASRSAGISGNTIYF.

The rearrangement joins TRBV5-7 to TRBJ2-2, with D perhaps matching TRBD2 (7 bases). TRBV5-7 is placed among ORFs of uncertain function. The CDR3 is made up of 15 amino acids. V lost 3 bases to trimming and J lost 0 bases, with 9 bases between them. CDR3 loop: CASSSGGANTGELFF. DNA for the CDR3: TGTGCCAGCAGCTCGGGGGGCGCGAACACCGGGGAGCTGTTTTTT.

This clone occurred a few times. The V call is TRBV28, the J call TRBJ1-2; 7 bases align to TRBD1. V shed 4 bases, J shed 4 bases, and the junction held 12 bases outside the gene matches. The germline CDR1 and CDR2 sequences are MDHEN and SYDVKM. The CDR3 spans 16 residues. CDR3: CASSYPRGQNSYGYTF. The CDR3, as DNA: TGTGCCAGCAGTTACCCCAGGGGACAGAATTCCTATGGCTACACCTTC.

In this sample, this clone turned up once. The chain joins TRBV27 to TRBJ1-2; D gene uncertain. Looked up from germline, CDR1 is MNHEY and CDR2 is SMNVEV (reference sequence). The CDR3 extends over 13 amino acids. V was shortened by 3 bases and J by 0 bases, with 5 bases between the two germline ends. The CDR3 DNA reads as TGTGCCAGCAGTTTTTCAGCTAACTATGGCTACACCTTC. It yields the protein CASSFSANYGYTF.

The chain combines TRBV6-6 with TRBJ1-4; D remains unclear. V was clipped by 7 bases and J by 0 bases, with 12 bases between them. The CDR3 is 15 residues long. CDR1 is MNHNY, CDR2 SVGAGI, per germline (reference sequence). This chain's CDR3 is CASNGRTSTNEKLFF. The CDR3 DNA is TGTGCCAGCAACGGACGGACTTCAACTAATGAAAAACTGTTTTTT.

V is TRBV5-1 and J is TRBJ2-1, with 9 bases that match TRBD2. In germline, CDR1 is SGHRS, CDR2 YFSETQ. The CDR3 contains 16 residues. The V segment lost 2 bases and the J segment 3 bases; nucleotides outside the gene matches: 6. CDR3 amino acids: CASSFRASGIYNEQFF. The CDR3 DNA sequence: TGCGCCAGCAGCTTTAGGGCTAGCGGGATCTACAATGAGCAGTTCTTC.

This chain uses TRBV25-1 with TRBJ1-6, with TRBD1 matching 8 bases. Germline V lookup: CDR1 MGHDK, CDR2 SYGVNS. The CDR3 consists of 14 residues. The J segment lost 9 bases and the V segment lost 7 bases, leaving 8 bases of the junction unmatched. In DNA form, the CDR3 reads TGTGCCAGCAAAAGGACAGGGATTTCTTCACCCCTCCACTTT. Translating it yields CASKRTGISSPLHF. The full variable domain, rest sourced from reference TRBV25-1 and TRBJ1-6, is EADIYQTPRYLVIGTGKKITLECSQTMGHDKMYWYQQDPGMELHLIHYSYGVNSTEKGDLSSESTVSRIRTEHFPLTLESARPSHTSQYLCASKRTGISSPLHFGNGTRLTVT.

The chain recombines TRBV9 with TRBJ2-7, with 7 bases matching TRBD1. There are 14 residues in the CDR3. The V and J ends lost 0 bases and 2 bases, in that order; junction bases with no gene match: 2. Germline V gene sequence: CDR1 SGDLS, CDR2 YYNGEE. CDR3 amino acids: CASSVEQGTYEQYF. DNA of the CDR3: TGTGCCAGCAGCGTAGAACAGGGGACCTACGAGCAGTACTTC.

V is TRBV2 and J is TRBJ1-5, with 8 bases identical to TRBD1. This CDR3 is built from 14 residues. Per the germline V gene, CDR1 is SNHLY and CDR2 is FYNNEI. V trimming: 6 bases; J trimming: 9 bases; junction bases outside the gene matches: 10. The CDR3, as DNA: TGTGCCAGCAGGGGACGGACAGGGAGGTTGCCCCAGCATTTT. It is translated as CASRGRTGRLPQHF.

V and J are TRBV29-1 and TRBJ2-7; a weak D match, TRBD1 (6 bases). The CDR3 sequence is 13 residues long. The germline V gene has CDR1 SQVTM and CDR2 ANQGSEA. Trimming left V 6 bases short and J 0 bases short, with 12 bases between. For the CDR3, the DNA is TGCAGCGTCCGAGGGGGATCCTCCTACGAGCAGTACTTC. It yields the protein CSVRGGSSYEQYF.

The CDR3 DNA sequence: TGTGCCAGCAGTTACTCGGGGGAGCACAGGACAGGGCAGTACTTC. This sequence encodes CASSYSGEHRTGQYF. The chain combines TRBV6-6 with TRBJ2-7, with TRBD1 identical over 7 bases. V was pared by 0 bases and J by 9 bases, with 11 bases of the junction left unmatched. The V gene's germline CDR1 is MNHNY and CDR2 SVGAGI (reference sequence). This CDR3 is 15 amino acids long.

The chain links TRBV7-9 to TRBJ1-2; tentatively, D is TRBD1 (5 bases). The CDR3 spans 15 residues. Per the germline V gene, CDR1 is SEHNR and CDR2 is FQNEAQ (reference sequence). The germline V and J ends were trimmed by 1 base and 3 bases, with 12 bases remaining between them. CDR3 DNA: TGTGCCAGCAGCTTAGGTGTAGACAGCTACTATGGCTACACCTTC. It encodes CASSLGVDSYYGYTF.

This clone has only one observation. The chain has TRBV5-6 and TRBJ1-2, with a possible D match to TRBD1 (5 bases). Germline CDR1 is SGHDT and CDR2 is YYEEEE. This CDR3 region has 15 residues. CDR3 region: CASGTVRDSNYGYTF. The CDR3 DNA reads TGTGCTAGCGGGACGGTCAGGGACTCTAACTATGGCTACACCTTC.

V is TRBV24-1 and J is TRBJ2-2; TRBD1 might be the D (5 bases). The CDR3 is made up of 15 amino acids. V lost 4 bases and J 9 bases, leaving 17 bases between the germline ends. Germline V lookup: CDR1 KGHDR, CDR2 SFDVKD. This CDR3 is CATSDSGPSPWELFF. The CDR3 DNA reads as TGTGCCACCAGTGACTCAGGGCCTTCCCCCTGGGAGCTGTTTTTT.

The CDR3 region is CASSLTLGQGFLGSYNEQFF. The CDR3 DNA reads TGCGCCAGCAGCTTGACACTAGGACAGGGTTTCCTTGGCTCCTACAATGAGCAGTTCTTC. V is TRBV5-1 and J is TRBJ2-1; TRBD1 agrees at 8 bases. Germline V gene lookup returns CDR1 SGHRS and CDR2 YFSETQ. The V gene end was trimmed by 1 base and the J gene end by 0 bases; junction bases not matched to a gene: 15. This CDR3 region has 20 residues.

This chain joins TRBV6-2 or TRBV6-3 and TRBJ2-1; a weak D match, TRBD1 (6 bases). V shed 5 bases and J shed 6 bases, with 11 bases lying between them. The CDR3 has 13 amino acids. Germline CDR1 reads MNHEY; CDR2 reads SVGEGT. The CDR3: CASSIGGFNEQFF. In nucleotides, the CDR3 is TGTGCCAGCAGTATAGGGGGTTTCAATGAGCAGTTCTTC.

There are a few counts of this clone. CDR3 coding DNA: TGTGCCACCAGTGATTTCCAGGGTTTATTTGAGCAGTTCTTC. This sequence encodes CATSDFQGLFEQFF. The chain carries TRBV24-1 and TRBJ2-1; possibly TRBD1 for D (5 bases). The CDR3 loop spans 14 amino acids. The germline CDR1 and CDR2 sequences are KGHDR and SFDVKD. V was trimmed by 1 base and J by 9 bases, leaving 12 bases between them.

The V call is TRBV18, the J call TRBJ2-2, with D perhaps matching TRBD1 (6 bases). The germline V gene encodes CDR1 KGHSH and CDR2 LQKENI. The CDR3 runs 15 residues. Trimming took 5 bases from V and 4 from J, leaving 14 bases between them. DNA of the CDR3: TGTGCCAGCTCAACAGGGTCCTCCGGCACCGGGGAGCTGTTTTTT. Translating it yields CASSTGSSGTGELFF.

CDR3 sequence reads: CASSAPGQGLGDTQYF. In DNA form, the CDR3 reads TGTGCCAGCAGCGCGCCCGGACAGGGATTAGGTGATACGCAGTATTTT. V and J are TRBV9 and TRBJ2-3; 8 nucleotides line up with TRBD1. This CDR3 has 16 amino acids. Germline V lookup: CDR1 SGDLS, CDR2 YYNGEE. V trimming: 3 bases; J trimming: 6 bases; junction bases outside the gene matches: 12.

The chain carries TRBV10-2 and TRBJ1-1; D perhaps matches TRBD1 (5 bases). The V end lost 2 bases, the J end lost 1 base, and 14 bases lay between the germline ends. The CDR3 spans 16 residues. Germline-derived CDR1 and CDR2 are WSHSY and SAAADI. The chain's CDR3 is CASSEGLAGGNTEAFF. In DNA, the CDR3 is TGCGCCAGCAGTGAGGGGTTGGCGGGGGGGAACACTGAAGCTTTCTTT.

The J gene is TRBJ2-3, the V gene TRBV30, with a weak D call TRBD2 (6 bases). Germline CDR1 and CDR2: GTSNPN and SVGIG (reference sequence). CDR3 size: 18 residues. Trimming stripped 0 bases from V and 6 bases from J, with 25 bases between. The CDR3 reads CAWSVVLLAAGMFDTQYF. CDR3 bases: TGTGCCTGGAGTGTCGTCTTGTTAGCGGCCGGGATGTTTGATACGCAGTATTTT.

This clone was seen a handful of times. This chain links TRBV30 with TRBJ2-3; the match to TRBD2 covers 8 bases. Germline CDR1 is GTSNPN and CDR2 is SVGIG (reference sequence). Trimming at V came to 5 bases and at J to 6 bases, leaving 13 bases not matched to a gene. This CDR3 is 15 amino acids long. CDR3 in DNA: TGTGCCTGGGCTCCCTCCGCGGGAGGCTGGGATACGCAGTATTTT. Its translation is CAWAPSAGGWDTQYF.

The V gene is TRBV4-2, the J gene TRBJ2-7, with TRBD2 matching over 8 bases. Germline values: CDR1 LGHNA, CDR2 YNFKEQ. The CDR3 has 16 amino acids. J gave up 6 bases and V 4 bases, and 14 bases lay outside the gene matches. CDR3 residues: CASSPLIVGGAGEQYF. CDR3 bases: TGTGCCAGCAGCCCCCTAATCGTCGGGGGGGCAGGCGAGCAGTACTTC.

The rearrangement uses TRBV6-5 and TRBJ1-6, with TRBD1 matching over 7 bases. This CDR3 is 16 amino acids long. Germline-derived CDR1 and CDR2 are MNHEY and SVGAGI. V shed 3 bases and J 8 bases; nucleotides not matched to a gene: 10. The CDR3 region is CASSYHQQGLYSPLHF. In nucleotides, the CDR3 is TGTGCCAGCAGTTATCACCAACAGGGGTTGTATTCACCCCTCCACTTT.

The rearrangement joins TRBV3-1 (or the pseudogene TRBV3-2) to TRBJ1-1; D gene ambiguous. The CDR3 is 14 amino acids. Germline-derived CDR1 and CDR2 are LGHDT and YNNKEL (reference sequence). Trimming stripped 5 bases from V and 6 bases from J, with 16 bases between. CDR3 amino acids: CASSSWVGEPEAFF. DNA of the CDR3: TGTGCCAGCAGCTCCTGGGTCGGAGAACCTGAAGCTTTCTTT.